A selection of T cell receptor beta chains follows, all from one sample in a study of blood T cells in healthy people across ages. TCRdb re-called the 5' RACE reads through MiXCR, storing one row per CDR3 protein. The sample holds about 1 million distinct CDR3 sequences, 20% to 25% seen once. The same sample was also used in a study of T cells of mothers and their children.

Sequencing was performed on blood. The receptors derive from a girl aged 2 to 9 in good health. Both conserved end residues are part of each CDR3. The D gene is left open where the match is weak. For some rows the clone size is stated as once, few or many, or as a class when expanded; others skip it.

J,V,size,D,CDR3,DNA
TRBJ1-1,TRBV6-2/TRBV6-3,-,-,CASSYSSRYYSEAFF,TGTGCCAGCAGTTACTCCTCCAGGTATTATTCTGAAGCTTTCTTT
TRBJ2-7,TRBV29-1,many,TRBD1,CSVSGTGDYEQYF,TGCAGCGTCTCCGGGACAGGAGACTACGAGCAGTACTTC
TRBJ2-5,TRBV21-1,few,-,CASRDPTTQETQYF,TGTGCCAGCAGGGACCCGACTACACAAGAGACCCAGTACTTC
TRBJ2-5,TRBV7-2,-,-,CASSLTGLRETQYF,TGTGCCAGCAGCTTAACAGGGTTACGAGAGACCCAGTACTTC
TRBJ2-1,TRBV29-1,-,-,CSVEDLGEQFF,TGCAGCGTTGAAGATCTCGGTGAGCAGTTCTTC
TRBJ1-2,TRBV7-9,-,TRBD1,CASSLDNGQGRENGYTF,TGTGCCAGCAGCTTAGATAATGGACAGGGACGAGAGAATGGCTACACCTTC
TRBJ1-1,TRBV10-3,few,-,CATYPGVMNTEAFF,TGTGCCACTTACCCAGGGGTTATGAACACTGAAGCTTTCTTT
TRBJ2-3,TRBV6-2/TRBV6-3,-,-,CASSYSATGSTDTQYF,TGTGCCAGCAGTTACTCGGCCACCGGGAGCACAGATACGCAGTATTTT
TRBJ1-1,TRBV2,-,-,CASGRPGGGTEAFF,TGTGCCAGCGGGCGGCCGGGGGGGGGCACTGAAGCTTTCTTT
TRBJ1-1,TRBV20-1,few,-,CSARTLMNTEAFF,TGCAGTGCTAGAACCCTTATGAACACTGAAGCTTTCTTT
TRBJ2-1,TRBV6-5,-,TRBD1,CASSYLPGQGAYNEQFF,TGTGCCAGCAGTTACCTACCGGGACAGGGGGCCTACAATGAGCAGTTCTTC
TRBJ2-5,TRBV29-1,-,-,CGVEVGLQETQYF,TGCGGCGTTGAGGTGGGGCTTCAAGAGACCCAGTACTTC
TRBJ2-1,TRBV6-6,-,TRBD1,CASRGGTGVNNEQFF,TGTGCCAGTCGGGGTGGGACAGGGGTTAACAATGAGCAGTTCTTC
TRBJ2-3,TRBV27,few,TRBD2,CAGSTTSRVDTQYF,TGTGCCGGCAGCACGACTAGCCGTGTAGATACGCAGTATTTT
TRBJ2-7,TRBV10-3,few,-,CAISESRGPGSF,TGTGCCATCAGTGAGTCACGGGGACCCGGTTCCTTC
TRBJ2-5,TRBV24-1,few,-,CATSDSGQEYQETQYF,TGTGCCACCAGTGATTCAGGTCAGGAGTACCAAGAGACCCAGTACTTC
TRBJ1-1,TRBV20-1,-,TRBD1,CSAPNRGRGTEAFF,TGCAGTGCTCCTAACAGGGGCCGGGGCACTGAAGCTTTCTTT
TRBJ2-4,TRBV5-1,-,-,CASSTGTIQYF,TGCGCCAGCAGCACAGGGACCATTCAGTACTTC
TRBJ1-1,TRBV24-1,few,-,CATKEGLGTEAFF,TGTGCCACCAAGGAGGGGCTCGGCACTGAAGCTTTCTTT
TRBJ2-1,TRBV10-3,-,TRBD2,CAIGRGEDEQFF,TGTGCCATCGGGCGGGGGGAAGATGAGCAGTTCTTC